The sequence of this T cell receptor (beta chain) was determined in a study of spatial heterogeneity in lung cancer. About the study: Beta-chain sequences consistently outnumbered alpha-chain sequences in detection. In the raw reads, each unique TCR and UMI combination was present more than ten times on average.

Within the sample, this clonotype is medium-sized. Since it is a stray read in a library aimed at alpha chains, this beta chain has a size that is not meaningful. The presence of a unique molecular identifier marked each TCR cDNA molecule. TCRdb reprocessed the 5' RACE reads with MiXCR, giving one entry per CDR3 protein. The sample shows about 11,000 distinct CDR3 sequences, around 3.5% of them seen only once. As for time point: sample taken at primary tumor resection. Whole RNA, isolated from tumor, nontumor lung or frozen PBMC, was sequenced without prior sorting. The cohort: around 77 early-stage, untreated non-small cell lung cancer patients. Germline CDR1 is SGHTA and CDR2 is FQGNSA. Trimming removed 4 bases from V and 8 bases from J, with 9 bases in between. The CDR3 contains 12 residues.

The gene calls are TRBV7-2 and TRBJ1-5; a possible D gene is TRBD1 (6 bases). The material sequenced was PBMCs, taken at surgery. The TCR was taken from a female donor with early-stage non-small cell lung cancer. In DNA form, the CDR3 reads TGTGCCAGCAGCTCTAGGACAGAGCCCCAGCATTTT. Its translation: CASSSRTEPQHF. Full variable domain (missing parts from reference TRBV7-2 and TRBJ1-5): GAGVSQSPSNKVTEKGKDVELRCDPISGHTALYWYRQSLGQGLEFLIYFQGNSAPDKSGLPSDRFSAERTGGSVSTLTIQRTQQEDSAVYLCASSSRTEPQHFGDGTRLSIL.